The rows below give T cell receptor beta chains drawn from one sample of a study of blood T cells in healthy people across ages. TCRdb re-called the 5' RACE reads with MiXCR, one entry per CDR3 protein. The sample lists roughly 800,000 distinct CDR3 sequences, approximately 35% occurring once. Sequencing was carried out using blood. These receptors came from a man between 18 and 29 years old in good health. Both conserved end residues are part of each CDR3. A row's size may be missing; if present it is once, few, many or a size class.

abundance | j_gene | len | v_gene | CDR3aa
many | TRBJ2-3 | 15 | TRBV5-1 | CASSIGSGSTDTQYF
NA | TRBJ1-5 | 15 | TRBV15 | CATSRDRIGNQPQHF
many | TRBJ2-7 | 13 | TRBV29-1 | CSVTQGIDNEQYF
NA | TRBJ2-6 | 12 | TRBV12-3/TRBV12-4 | CASYDRGNVLTF
NA | TRBJ1-2 | 13 | TRBV7-9 | CASERAQAGGYTF
few | TRBJ2-5 | 14 | TRBV7-9 | CASSLALAQETQYF
NA | TRBJ2-1 | 15 | TRBV10-3 | CAISESVPDSNEQFF
many | TRBJ2-3 | 15 | TRBV9 | CASSVDQGSGDTQYF
few | TRBJ1-5 | 13 | TRBV19 | CASSIGRNQPQHF
few | TRBJ1-6 | 19 | TRBV2 | CASNLDNREARSYNSPLHF
many | TRBJ2-7 | 15 | TRBV28 | CASNTGPTKAYEQYF
many | TRBJ2-3 | 13 | TRBV13 | CASSPGLGDTQYF
NA | TRBJ1-5 | 15 | TRBV28 | CASSPLGGATQPQHF
few | NA | 16 | TRBV28 | CASSFPPDRVLETQYF